The rows below give T cell receptor beta chains drawn from one sample of a study of cytomegalovirus exposure and HLA in healthy donors. Profiling relied on immunoSEQ multiplex PCR, and the TCRdb table lists in-frame clones only, not all of them. The repertoire holds fewer than 85,000 clones, with over 70% as singletons. Sequenced material: PBMCs. All receptors derive from a man aged 35 to 55 in good health and CMV-seropositive. Each CDR3 is given with its conserved first and last residue. D genes are given only for firm matches. The size field is filled for only some rows; it gives once, few, many or a size class.

>TRBD1|TRBJ2-3|TRBV10-3|-
CAISERGTGGDTQYF
TGTGCCATCAGCGAGAGGGGGACAGGGGGGGATACGCAGTATTTT
>TRBD1|TRBJ2-5|TRBV5-1|-
CASSLRTGGAPETQYF
TGCGCCAGCAGCCTCCGGACAGGGGGCGCACCGGAGACCCAGTACTTC
>-|TRBJ1-4|TRBV6-1|-
CASSKQGSVEKLFF
TGTGCCAGCAGTAAACAGGGAAGCGTCGAAAAACTGTTTTTT
>TRBD1|TRBJ2-5|TRBV11-2|few
CASSFTGGGETQYF
TGTGCCAGCAGCTTCACAGGGGGAGGAGAGACCCAGTACTTC
>TRBD1|TRBJ2-7|TRBV6-5|-
CASSYSRTGGGGEQYF
TGTGCCAGCAGTTACTCCCGGACAGGGGGCGGGGGCGAGCAGTACTTC
>-|TRBJ2-4|TRBV23-1|-
CASSQSISREAKNIQYF
TGCGCCAGCAGTCAGTCCATCTCCCGGGAGGCCAAAAACATTCAGTACTTC
>-|TRBJ1-1|TRBV4-1|-
CASSQESWTEAFF
TGCGCCAGCAGCCAAGAAAGCTGGACTGAAGCTTTCTTT
>-|TRBJ1-1|TRBV29-1|-
CSVGKASGATEAFF
TGCAGCGTGGGCAAGGCGAGCGGGGCCACTGAAGCTTTCTTT
>TRBD1|TRBJ1-4|TRBV28|-
CASSPQGGTNEKLFF
TGTGCCAGCAGTCCACAGGGGGGAACTAATGAAAAACTGTTTTTT
>TRBD2|TRBJ2-5|TRBV6-1|-
CASSEAAGVQETQYF
TGTGCCAGCAGTGAAGCAGCGGGGGTCCAAGAGACCCAGTACTTC
>-|TRBJ1-1|TRBV7-9|few
CASSLFSENTEAFF
TGTGCCAGCAGCTTATTCTCAGAGAACACTGAAGCTTTCTTT
>-|TRBJ2-2|TRBV10-3|few
CAISESEQSGELFF
TGTGCCATCAGTGAGTCCGAACAGTCCGGGGAGCTGTTTTTT